These T cell receptor beta chains were read from a single sample in a study of T cell repertoires in cytomegalovirus infection. TCRdb processed the reads anew with MiXCR; each CDR3 protein has one entry. The table has fewer than 1,000,000 distinct CDR3 sequences, roughly 30% seen once; the top ten hold about an eighth. No antigen has been assigned to these receptors. This sample comprised cultured CD8+ T cells from PBMCs, obtained from culture after CMV antigen stimulation. These receptors were collected from a human donor in good health (CMV status not recorded). Some clones in this sample may be carry-over from other donors' samples. CDR3s include the opening cysteine and the closing phenylalanine or tryptophan. The D gene is left open where the match is weak. Clone size, where shown, is once, few, many, or a class for clones that have expanded.

-	few	TRBV4-1	TRBJ2-1	CASSLVEHNNEQFF	TGCGCCAGCAGCCTTGTGGAACACAACAATGAGCAGTTCTTC
TRBD2	many	TRBV7-2	TRBJ2-3	CASSLKYGGSDTQYF	TGTGCCAGCAGCTTAAAGTACGGGGGGTCAGATACGCAGTATTTT
-	-	TRBV29-1	TRBJ1-1	CSVEGGTAEAFF	TGCAGCGTTGAAGGAGGGACGGCTGAAGCTTTCTTT
-	few	TRBV2	TRBJ2-6	CASSEALVGRGANVLTF	TGTGCCAGCAGTGAAGCGTTGGTGGGGCGTGGGGCCAACGTCCTGACTTTC
-	-	TRBV15	TRBJ1-1	CATSRSLEGTEAFF	TGTGCCACCAGCAGGAGCCTGGAAGGGACTGAAGCTTTCTTT
TRBD2	few	TRBV2	TRBJ2-3	CASRRGGGPTDTQYF	TGTGCCAGCAGGCGGGGGGGGGGCCCAACAGATACGCAGTATTTT
-	few	TRBV6-2/TRBV6-3	TRBJ1-2	CASSYGSAGPPYGYTF	TGTGCCAGCAGTTATGGGAGCGCAGGACCTCCTTATGGCTACACCTTC
TRBD2	-	TRBV27	TRBJ2-1	CASSLLGLGGYNEQFF	TGTGCCAGCAGTTTATTGGGACTAGGGGGCTACAATGAGCAGTTCTTC
TRBD1	-	TRBV12-3/TRBV12-4	TRBJ1-6	CASSTPGTGDSPLHF	TGTGCCAGCAGTACGCCCGGGACAGGGGATTCACCCCTCCACTTT
-	few	TRBV13	TRBJ1-5	CASSSGGGLQPQHF	TGTGCCAGCAGCTCCGGTGGAGGGCTTCAGCCCCAGCATTTT
-	few	TRBV12-3/TRBV12-4	TRBJ2-1	CASTFSGDEQFF	TGTGCCAGCACCTTTAGCGGTGATGAGCAGTTCTTC
-	many	TRBV10-3	TRBJ2-5	CASGVRVGETQYF	TGTGCCTCCGGGGTCAGGGTTGGGGAGACCCAGTACTTC
-	-	TRBV29-1	TRBJ2-3	CSVVEGTGTDTQYF	TGCAGCGTTGTTGAGGGTACGGGAACAGATACGCAGTATTTT
-	-	TRBV6-8	TRBJ1-2	CATSGPGGNYGYTF	TGTGCCACTTCAGGCCCGGGGGGGAACTATGGCTACACCTTC
TRBD1	-	TRBV27	TRBJ1-1	CASSWGQGGTEAFF	TGTGCCAGCAGTTGGGGACAGGGGGGCACTGAAGCTTTCTTT
TRBD1	-	TRBV6-8	TRBJ1-1	CASNTGGYTEAFF	TGTGCCAGCAATACAGGGGGGTATACTGAAGCTTTCTTT
TRBD1	-	TRBV19	TRBJ1-5	CASTLTGISNQPQHF	TGTGCCAGTACCTTGACAGGGATTAGCAATCAGCCCCAGCATTTT
-	many	TRBV7-2	TRBJ2-2	CASSLGLTNTGELFF	TGTGCCAGCAGTTTAGGGCTGACGAACACCGGGGAGCTGTTTTTT
-	many	TRBV7-8	TRBJ2-7	CASSGPMGSGFYEQYF	TGTGCCAGCAGCGGCCCTATGGGGTCCGGCTTCTACGAGCAGTACTTC
TRBD2	-	TRBV6-1	TRBJ2-3	CASSERASGGGSTDTQYF	TGTGCCAGCAGTGAACGGGCAAGTGGCGGGGGGTCCACAGATACGCAGTATTTT
-	-	TRBV19	TRBJ2-7	CASSAGAGTYEQYF	TGTGCCAGTAGCGCGGGGGCAGGGACCTACGAGCAGTACTTC
-	-	TRBV2	TRBJ1-1	CASIRRAVAEAFF	TGTGCCAGTATTCGTAGGGCTGTGGCTGAAGCTTTCTTT
-	-	TRBV28	TRBJ1-2	CASSFPAHYGYTF	TGTGCCAGCAGTTTCCCGGCCCACTATGGCTACACCTTC
-	-	TRBV12-3/TRBV12-4	TRBJ1-2	CASSFGGASGYTF	TGTGCCAGCAGTTTCGGGGGGGCGAGTGGCTACACCTTC
TRBD2	-	TRBV10-1	TRBJ2-1	CASSPVSFSGGPDNEQFF	TGCGCCAGCAGCCCGGTTTCTTTTAGCGGGGGGCCCGACAATGAGCAGTTCTTC
TRBD1	-	TRBV27	TRBJ1-3	CASGTGGSGNTIYF	TGTGCCAGCGGGACAGGGGGCTCTGGAAACACCATATATTTT
-	-	TRBV14	TRBJ2-1	CASSQAGAPSYNEQFF	TGTGCCAGCAGCCAAGCTGGGGCGCCTAGTTACAATGAGCAGTTCTTC